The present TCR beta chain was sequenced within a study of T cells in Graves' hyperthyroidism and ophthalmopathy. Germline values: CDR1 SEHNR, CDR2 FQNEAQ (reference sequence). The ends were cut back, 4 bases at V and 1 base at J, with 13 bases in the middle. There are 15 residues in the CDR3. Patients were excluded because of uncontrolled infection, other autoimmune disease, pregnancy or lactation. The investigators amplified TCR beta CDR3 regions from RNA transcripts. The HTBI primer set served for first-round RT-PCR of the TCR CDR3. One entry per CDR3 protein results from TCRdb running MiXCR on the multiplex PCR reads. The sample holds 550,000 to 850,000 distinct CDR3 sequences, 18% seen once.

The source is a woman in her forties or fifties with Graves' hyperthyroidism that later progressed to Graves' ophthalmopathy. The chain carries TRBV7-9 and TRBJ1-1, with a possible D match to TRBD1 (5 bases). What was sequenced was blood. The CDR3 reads CASSSRGSSNTEAFF. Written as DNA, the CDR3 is TGTGCCAGCAGCTCTCGGGGGAGCTCGAACACTGAAGCTTTCTTT.